This paragraph covers one TCR beta chain sequence. Trimming took off 6 bases at V and 4 bases at J, with 18 bases between the two ends. Germline V gene sequence: CDR1 MNHNY, CDR2 SVGAGI (reference sequence). This CDR3 is 16 amino acids long. This sample is part of a study of blood T cell repertoires in COVID-19. Using immunoSEQ multiplex PCR, the repertoire was profiled, and TCRdb retains in-frame clones only, with some absent. The sample yields almost 70,000 clones, approximately 88% seen once. Specimen: peripheral blood. V gene TRBV6-6 combines with J gene TRBJ2-2, with D perhaps matching TRBD1 or TRBD2 (5 bases each). This TCR was sampled from a woman between 70 and 85 years old with acute or convalescent COVID-19. In nucleotides, the CDR3 is TGTGCCAGCAGCTACGGGGCGGCCTCGGGCACCGGGGAGCTGTTTTTT. Translation: CASSYGAASGTGELFF.